This T cell receptor beta chain emerged from a study of vaccination and CD4 T cells after COVID-19. Looking at the study overall: Drawing of post-COVID samples took place a median roughly 97 days after diagnosis (range 35 to 161). The stimulating agents, overlapping spike peptides, came from SARS-CoV-2, HCoV-NL63, HCoV-OC43 and HCoV-229E.

Concerning this clonotype: The antigen is not known.

The treatment denotes: roughly 11-day PBMC culture with coronavirus spike peptide pools or control peptides (ViraFEST assay). Under the ViraFEST approach, antigen-specific T cells were expanded with peptide pools and TCRs subsequently sequenced. The Oncomine TCR Beta short-read assay was applied to DNA of cultured CD4+ T cells. Genomic DNA was taken out of cultured CD4+ T cells by extraction. TCRdb analysed the PCR reads with MiXCR anew, one entry per CDR3 protein. The table has some 20,000 distinct CDR3 sequences, 40% to 50% seen once; the top ten hold 6.3%. Sequenced material: CD4+ T cells from blood, cultured in vitro, taken before SARS-CoV-2 vaccination. The clonotype originates from a human donor who had recovered from COVID-19.

The CDR3 is CASSSDRVNTEAFF. CDR3 in DNA: TGTGCCAGCAGCTCGGACAGGGTGAACACTGAAGCTTTCTTT. V is TRBV11-3 and J is TRBJ1-1, with 8 nucleotides matching TRBD1. V was clipped by 4 bases and J by 0 bases; unmatched bases: 1. CDR1 and CDR2 from the germline V gene are SGHNT and YENEEA. CDR3 size: 14 residues.